This T cell receptor beta chain comes out of a study of lymphopenia after photon versus proton radiotherapy. Profiled with immunoSEQ multiplex PCR; TCRdb holds only in-frame clones, not every one. This table holds 20,000 or so clones, about 83% found once. In regard to this clone: The antigen remains unidentified.

Study-level points and caveats: Better survival with proton therapy was suggested as possible, not demonstrated.

The material was peripheral blood, obtained from a patient treated with photon-based radiotherapy. The source is a woman in her forties or fifties with pancreatic cancer.

CDR3 nucleotides: TGTGCCAGCAGCTACATCGGAGGGGCAGATACGCAGTATTTT. Its translation: CASSYIGGADTQYF. The rearrangement uses TRBV27 and TRBJ2-3; TRBD2 might be the D (6 bases). This CDR3 is built from 14 residues. The germline CDR1 and CDR2 sequences are MNHEY and SMNVEV (reference sequence). V was clipped by 6 bases and J by 4 bases, with 14 bases between them.